Described below is a single T cell receptor beta chain sequence and its context. Antigen specificity is unknown. These data come from a study of pediatric ulcerative colitis. The study, taken as a whole, reports: Compared with controls, ulcerative colitis showed greater blood-rectum clone sharing. A couple of rectal clonotypes were found only in ulcerative colitis patients, all of them.

Rectal tissue came from one to two pinch biopsies taken at colonoscopy. Before the diagnostic colonoscopy, ulcerative colitis patients were free of immunosuppressive medication. CDR3 length: 11 residues. Between the trimmed V and J ends, which lost 7 bases and 8 bases, there was a span of 14 bases. Germline values: CDR1 GTSNPN, CDR2 SVGIG (reference sequence). Data came from immunoSEQ multiplex PCR; TCRdb stores just in-frame clones and leaves some out. This sample has 18,000 or so clones, with roughly 80% found just once. The sequencing sample was made of gut tissue. The V and J genes are TRBV30 and TRBJ1-2, with D possibly TRBD1 on 6 matching bases. The receptor was isolated from a boy aged 5 to 17 with moderate ulcerative colitis. CDR3 nucleotides: TGTGCCTCCCAAAGGGGGGGAGGCTACACCTTC. Protein sequence: CASQRGGGYTF.